This T cell receptor beta chain was recovered during a study of technical replicates of blood from several donors. Losses at the gene ends were 5 bases for V and 0 bases for J; bases not matched to a gene: 2. The CDR3 spans 14 residues. The V gene's germline CDR1 is LNHDA and CDR2 SQIVND (reference sequence). Clones were sequenced by immunoSEQ multiplex PCR, and TCRdb holds only the in-frame ones, with some missing. The sample contains about 68,000 clones, approximately 97% of which appear only once. This clonotype was sampled from a human donor in good health. This chain connects TRBV19 to TRBJ2-3, with 7 bases matching TRBD2. The source material was T cells isolated from PBMCs. DNA for the CDR3: TGTGCCAGTAGTGGGGGGGAAAGCACAGATACGCAGTATTTT. Its translation: CASSGGESTDTQYF.